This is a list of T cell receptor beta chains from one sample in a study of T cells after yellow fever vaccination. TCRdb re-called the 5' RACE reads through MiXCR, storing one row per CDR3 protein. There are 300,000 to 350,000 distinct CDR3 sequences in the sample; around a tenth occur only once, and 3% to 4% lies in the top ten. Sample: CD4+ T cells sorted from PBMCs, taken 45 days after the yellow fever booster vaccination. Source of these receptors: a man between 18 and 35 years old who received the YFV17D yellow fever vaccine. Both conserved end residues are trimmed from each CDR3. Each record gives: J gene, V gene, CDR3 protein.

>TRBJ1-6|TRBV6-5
ASSYRGQIGLH
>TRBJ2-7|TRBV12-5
ASGTPGQGRQY
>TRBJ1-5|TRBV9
ASSVGGSYNQPQH
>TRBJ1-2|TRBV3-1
ASSQEGTRGSNGYT
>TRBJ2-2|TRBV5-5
ASSVTGGPGELF
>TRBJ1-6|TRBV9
ASSGVGLTGPLH
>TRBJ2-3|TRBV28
ASRDNTDTQY
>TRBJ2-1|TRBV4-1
ASSHQWEGQGVNEQF
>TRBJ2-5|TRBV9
ASSPGTSGAETQY
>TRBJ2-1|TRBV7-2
ASTRDTSSYNEQF
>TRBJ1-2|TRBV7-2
ASSLAVVRGGDYT
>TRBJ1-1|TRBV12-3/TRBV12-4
ASSLMRTEAF
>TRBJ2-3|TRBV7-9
ASIPRGGPGDTQY
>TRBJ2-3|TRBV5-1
ASSNTIRTSTDTQY
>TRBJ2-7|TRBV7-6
ASSSRGYEQY
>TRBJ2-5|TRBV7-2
ASSSETGETQY
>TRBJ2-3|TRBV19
ASSIGDTQY
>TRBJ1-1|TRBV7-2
ASSLEGGLSTEAF
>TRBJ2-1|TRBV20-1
SAGGGAGNEQF
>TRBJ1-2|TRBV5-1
ASSLEGQGDGYT
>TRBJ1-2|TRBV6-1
ASSEGWGRENGYT
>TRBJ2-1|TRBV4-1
ASSQEVASSYNEQF
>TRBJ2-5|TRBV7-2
ASSLGQSIQETQY
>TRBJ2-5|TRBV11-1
ASSSGGAGQETQY
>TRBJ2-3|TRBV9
ASSPGSSGGDTQY
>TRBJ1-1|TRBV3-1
ASSPTSQAAF
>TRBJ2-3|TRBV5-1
ASSFGQGTDTQY
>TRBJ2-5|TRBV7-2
ASSFPTGGGETQY
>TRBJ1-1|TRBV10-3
AISESPGENTEAF
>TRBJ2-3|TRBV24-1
ATSEAGVDTQY
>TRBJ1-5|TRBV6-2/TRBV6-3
ASSKDGPGNQPQH
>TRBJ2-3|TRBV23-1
ASSQSAQGIGTQY
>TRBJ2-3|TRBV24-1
ATSDLSQGGTDTQY
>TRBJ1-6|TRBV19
ASSIDLSTWRPLH
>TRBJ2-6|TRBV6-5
ASMSWGARGANVLT
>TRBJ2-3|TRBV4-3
ASSQLLLVTDTQY
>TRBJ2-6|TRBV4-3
ASSQSMPSSGANVLT
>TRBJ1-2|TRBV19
ASSNRGNYGYT
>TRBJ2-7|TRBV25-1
ASSGVRELD
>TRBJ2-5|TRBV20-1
SIGTGETQY
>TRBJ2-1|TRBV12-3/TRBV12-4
ASRVSRGGLYNEQF
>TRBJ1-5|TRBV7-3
ASSSFPGQPQH
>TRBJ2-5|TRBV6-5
ASSYYRGQETQY
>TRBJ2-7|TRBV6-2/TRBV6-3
ASSPGPPRVAYEQY
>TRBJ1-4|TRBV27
ASSSRAGEKLF
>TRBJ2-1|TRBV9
ASSVEGAGGNEQF
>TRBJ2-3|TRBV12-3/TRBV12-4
ASKFPPSTDTQY
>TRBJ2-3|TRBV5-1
ASSFRVVGTDTQY